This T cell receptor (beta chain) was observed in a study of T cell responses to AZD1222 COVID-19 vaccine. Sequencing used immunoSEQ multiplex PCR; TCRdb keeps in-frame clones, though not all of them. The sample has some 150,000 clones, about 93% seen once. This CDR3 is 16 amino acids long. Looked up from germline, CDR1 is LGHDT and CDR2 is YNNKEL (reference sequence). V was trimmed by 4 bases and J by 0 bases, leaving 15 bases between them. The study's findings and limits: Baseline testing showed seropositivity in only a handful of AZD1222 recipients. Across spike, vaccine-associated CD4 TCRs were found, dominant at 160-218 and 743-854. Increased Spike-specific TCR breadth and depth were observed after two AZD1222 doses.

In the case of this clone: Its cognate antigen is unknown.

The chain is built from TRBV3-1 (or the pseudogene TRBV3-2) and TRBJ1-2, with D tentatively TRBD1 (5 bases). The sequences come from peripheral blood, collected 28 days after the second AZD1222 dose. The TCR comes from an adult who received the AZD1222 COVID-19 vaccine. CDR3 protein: CASSPGTVGTNYGYTF. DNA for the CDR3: TGTGCCAGCAGCCCGGGGACGGTGGGGACTAACTATGGCTACACCTTC.